Listed here are 20 T cell receptor beta chains from one sample, sequenced in a study of T cell responses to AZD1222 COVID-19 vaccine. TCRdb's copy holds only in-frame clones and misses some; the assay was immunoSEQ multiplex PCR. The repertoire consists of 89,000 or so clones, with around nine tenths occurring once and the leading ten covering roughly 10%. This material consisted of peripheral blood, taken 28 days after the second AZD1222 dose. All receptors come from an adult who received the AZD1222 COVID-19 vaccine.

The chain recombines TRBV5-8 with TRBJ2-3; the match to TRBD1 covers 9 bases. Germline assignment: CDR1 SGHTS and CDR2 YDEGEE. CDR3 length equals 16 residues. V gave up 4 bases and J gave up 2 bases; unmatched junction bases: 8. The CDR3 nucleotides are TGTGCCAGCAGCACCCGGACAGGGGAGGCCACAGATACGCAGTATTTT. Residues: CASSTRTGEATDTQYF. The full variable domain, with the rest looked up from reference TRBV5-8 and TRBJ2-3, is EAGVTQSPTHLIKTRGQQATLRCSPISGHTSVYWYQQALGLGLQFLLWYDEGEERNRGNFPPRFSGRQFPNYSSELNVNALELEDSALYLCASSTRTGEATDTQYFGPGTRLTVL.

V gene TRBV30 combines with J gene TRBJ2-5; possibly TRBD2 for D (5 bases). The germline V gene has CDR1 GTSNPN and CDR2 SVGIG (reference sequence). V was pared by 0 bases and J by 5 bases, with 7 bases between. The CDR3 is 12 amino acids. CDR3 loop: CAWSVGGETQYF. The DNA of the CDR3 is TGTGCCTGGAGTGTCGGCGGGGAGACCCAGTACTTC.

This chain joins TRBV7-3 and TRBJ2-2, with D possibly being TRBD2 (5 bases). CDR1 and CDR2 from the germline V gene are SGHTA and FQGTGA. V was cut by 5 bases and J by 4 bases, with 14 bases left in between. The CDR3 extends over 15 amino acids. The chain's CDR3 is CASSRGSEPTGELFF. The CDR3 DNA reads TGTGCCAGCAGCCGTGGGAGCGAGCCCACCGGGGAGCTGTTTTTT. The whole variable domain, remainder taken from reference TRBV7-3 and TRBJ2-2, is GAGVSQTPSNKVTEKGKYVELRCDPISGHTALYWYRQSLGQGPEFLIYFQGTGAADDSGLPNDRFFAVRPEGSVSTLKIQRTERGDSAVYLCASSRGSEPTGELFFGEGSRLTVL.

CDR3 in DNA: TGTGCCAGCAGGGGACCAGGGACTAGCGGGAGACTTAGAACCGGGGAGCTGTTTTTT. Its translation is CASRGPGTSGRLRTGELFF. The V and J genes are TRBV3-1 (or the pseudogene TRBV3-2) and TRBJ2-2, with TRBD2 identical over 14 bases. Germline V lookup: CDR1 LGHDT, CDR2 YNNKEL (reference sequence). V lost 6 bases to trimming and J lost 5 bases; unmatched junction nucleotides: 14. This CDR3 is 19 amino acids long.

This sequence joins TRBV5-4 and TRBJ1-2; D might be TRBD1 (5 bases). The CDR3 runs 13 residues. Trimming shortened V by 3 bases and J by 7 bases, and 13 bases separated the two germline ends. In germline, CDR1 is SGHNT, CDR2 YYREEE (reference sequence). The chain's CDR3 is CASSYGGYSGYTF. CDR3 DNA sequence: TGTGCCAGCAGCTACGGGGGTTATTCTGGCTACACCTTC. The full variable domain, its missing parts supplied by reference TRBV5-4 and TRBJ1-2, is ETGVTQSPTHLIKTRGQQVTLRCSSQSGHNTVSWYQQALGQGPQFIFQYYREEENGRGNFPPRFSGLQFPNYSSELNVNALELDDSALYLCASSYGGYSGYTFGSGTRLTVV.

The rearrangement joins TRBV18 to TRBJ2-1; D remains unclear. The germline V and J ends were trimmed by 3 bases and 7 bases, with 4 bases remaining between them. Germline CDR1 and CDR2: KGHSH and LQKENI. The CDR3 is 11 amino acids. The CDR3 DNA reads TGTGCCAGCTCACCGGGGAATGAGCAGTTCTTC. As protein: CASSPGNEQFF.

The V and J genes are TRBV3-1 (or the pseudogene TRBV3-2) and TRBJ1-4; D is unresolved. Germline CDR1 and CDR2: LGHDT and YNNKEL (reference sequence). Between the trimmed V and J ends, which lost 8 bases and 5 bases, there was a span of 15 bases. The CDR3 is 14 amino acids. The CDR3 sequence: CASRRGVLNEKLFF. The CDR3 DNA reads as TGTGCCAGCCGCCGTGGGGTCCTAAATGAAAAACTGTTTTTT.

The chain joins TRBV27 to TRBJ1-4; D gene ambiguous. The V gene's germline CDR1 is MNHEY and CDR2 SMNVEV (reference sequence). Trimming cost V 2 bases and J 7 bases, with 5 bases left between them. This CDR3 has 12 amino acids. The CDR3, as DNA: TGTGCCAGCAGTTTAGAGGGTGAAAAACTGTTTTTT. It is translated as CASSLEGEKLFF.

The gene calls are TRBV28 and TRBJ1-5, with D tentatively TRBD1 (5 bases). This CDR3 region has 15 residues. The V gene lost 5 bases and the J gene lost 5 bases, with 16 bases spanning the gap. CDR1 MDHEN and CDR2 SYDVKM come from the germline V gene. The CDR3, as DNA: TGTGCCAGCAGTCCCCACCCAGCCAGGGATCAGCCCCAGCATTTT. This translates into CASSPHPARDQPQHF.

The gene calls are TRBV27 and TRBJ1-2, with unresolved D. Germline CDR1 is MNHEY and CDR2 is SMNVEV (reference sequence). The CDR3 has 13 amino acids. V was pared by 6 bases and J by 4 bases, with 12 bases between. CDR3 in DNA: TGTGCCAGCAGACGAACGGCCCTCTATGGCTACACCTTC. This encodes CASRRTALYGYTF.

The chain has TRBV5-1 and TRBJ1-4, with 9 bases aligning to TRBD1. With 7 bases clipped from V and 7 bases from J, the junction kept 11 bases outside the gene matches. CDR1 is SGHRS, CDR2 YFSETQ, per germline. This CDR3 is built from 15 residues. Here the CDR3 DNA reads TGCGCCAGCTGCACACAGGGGGCTGGTCGTGAAAAACTGTTTTTT. This sequence encodes CASCTQGAGREKLFF. Full variable domain (rest looked up from reference TRBV5-1 and TRBJ1-4): KAGVTQTPRYLIKTRGQQVTLSCSPISGHRSVSWYQQTPGQGLQFLFEYFSETQRNKGNFPGRFSGRQFSNSRSEMNVSTLELGDSALYLCASCTQGAGREKLFFGSGTQLSVL.

The rearrangement links TRBV6-5 to TRBJ1-2, with no clear D. This CDR3 spans 11 amino acids. V was trimmed by 2 bases and J by 14 bases, leaving 12 bases between them. Per germline, CDR1 MNHEY and CDR2 SVGAGI. The CDR3 DNA is TGTGCCAGCAGTTACCTAGGGATCCGAACCTTC. Translated, it gives CASSYLGIRTF.

This chain uses TRBV2 with TRBJ1-5; D not resolved. V was clipped by 6 bases and J by 10 bases, with 16 bases between them. Germline CDR1 reads SNHLY; CDR2 reads FYNNEI. The CDR3 has 13 residues. CDR3 sequence: CASSKPGLIPQHF. The DNA of the CDR3 is TGTGCCAGCAGCAAACCGGGTCTGATTCCCCAGCATTTT.

The V and J genes are TRBV9 and TRBJ1-6, with 9 bases identical to TRBD1. Germline values: CDR1 SGDLS, CDR2 YYNGEE. There are 15 residues in the CDR3. The trim removed 0 bases at V and 9 bases at J, leaving 4 bases unmatched. CDR3 residues: CASSVAGQGGSPLHF. CDR3 sequence (DNA): TGTGCCAGCAGCGTAGCGGGACAGGGAGGTTCACCCCTCCACTTT.

This clone has only one observation. The chain is built from TRBV7-9 and TRBJ1-6; D gene uncertain. V lost 1 base and J lost 10, with 5 bases in between. CDR3 length equals 12 residues. The germline gives CDR1 SEHNR, CDR2 FQNEAQ (reference sequence). As DNA, the CDR3 is TGTGCCAGCAGCTTAGTCGAGTCACCCCTCCACTTT. It encodes CASSLVESPLHF.

The genes are TRBV7-2 and TRBJ2-7; 9 bases fit TRBD2. The junction had 15 bases not matched to a gene; V was cut back by 5 bases and J by 7 bases. The germline CDR1 and CDR2 sequences are SGHTA and FQGNSA. The CDR3 has 16 amino acids. This CDR3 is CASSLGLAPVEGEQYF. Here the CDR3 DNA reads TGTGCCAGCAGCCTCGGACTAGCGCCCGTCGAGGGGGAGCAGTACTTC.

This rearrangement joins TRBV7-3 to TRBJ2-5, with a weak D call TRBD2 (6 bases). The ends were cut back, 2 bases at V and 1 base at J, with 8 bases in the middle. Per the germline V gene, CDR1 is SGHTA and CDR2 is FQGTGA. CDR3 length equals 14 residues. Written as DNA, the CDR3 is TGTGCCAGCAGCTTAGGAGGGCTCCAAGAGACCCAGTACTTC. Protein product: CASSLGGLQETQYF.

This clone was seen just once. J is TRBJ2-3 and V is TRBV5-4; D is possibly TRBD2 (7 bases). Germline CDR1 SGHNT, CDR2 YYREEE (reference sequence). The CDR3 length is 16 residues. Between the trimmed V and J ends, which lost 0 bases and 0 bases, there was a span of 11 bases. The CDR3 DNA reads as TGTGCCAGCAGCTTGGAGGGGGGGCCCAGCACAGATACGCAGTATTTT. It encodes CASSLEGGPSTDTQYF.

The chain carries TRBV5-1 and TRBJ1-3, with D uncertain. Germline assignment: CDR1 SGHRS and CDR2 YFSETQ. With 0 bases removed from V and 0 bases from J, the gap between germline ends came to 7 bases. The CDR3 has 15 residues. The CDR3 loop reads CASSLARPSGNTIYF. CDR3 in DNA: TGCGCCAGCAGCTTGGCCCGGCCCTCTGGAAACACCATATATTTT.

The chain links TRBV3-1 (or the pseudogene TRBV3-2) to TRBJ2-7; TRBD1 matches 8 bases. Germline CDR1 reads LGHDT; CDR2 reads YNNKEL (reference sequence). J lost 0 bases, V lost 4 bases, and 5 bases had no gene match. There are 15 residues in the CDR3. CDR3 sequence (DNA): TGTGCCAGCAGCCGCAGGGGGCTCGGCTCCTACGAGCAGTACTTC. Encoded protein: CASSRRGLGSYEQYF.